This paragraph reports one T cell receptor (beta chain). Its antigen is as yet unknown. These data come from a study of blood T cells in healthy people across ages. Study-level points and caveats: Age showed a roughly linear inverse relationship with TCR beta diversity per million T cells. Both naive CD4+ cell counts and diversity were greater in long-lived donors than in aged donors. Any conclusive comparison of naive versus antigen-experienced cells was prevented by using unsorted PBMCs.

It was with a sample-barcoded 5' primer and a J-beta primer mix that a second PCR of about 7 to 12 cycles was run. TCRdb fed the 5' RACE reads into MiXCR, producing one record per CDR3 protein. The repertoire holds 2 million or so distinct CDR3 sequences, with around half as singletons. The V end was cut by 3 bases, the J end by 9 bases, with 15 bases between. CDR3 length equals 13 residues. The germline V gene encodes CDR1 DFQATT and CDR2 SNEGSKA (reference sequence). Sequenced material: blood. This clonotype originated in a middle-aged woman in good health. The genes are TRBV20-1 and TRBJ2-1, with D maybe TRBD2 (5 bases). The CDR3 DNA reads as TGCAGTGCTAGTAGCCCTAGCCGGGTTGAGCAGTTCTTC. This sequence encodes CSASSPSRVEQFF.